One and the same sample provided the 9 T cell receptor beta chains below, sequenced in a study of T-cell reconstitution after alpha-beta-depleted transplantation in children. Unique molecular identifiers were incorporated into the prepared TCRbeta library. TCRdb reprocessed the PCR reads via MiXCR and lists one record per CDR3 protein. The sample records hundreds of thousands of distinct CDR3 sequences, roughly 17% being singletons. Here the sequenced sample was PBMCs from the stem cell graft donor, taken from the stem cell graft. Receptor source: a human donor who donated a stem cell graft to a child with acute myeloid leukemia.

This clonotype has just a few counts. The chain links TRBV6-1 to TRBJ2-7; D is possibly TRBD1 (6 bases). This CDR3 spans 15 amino acids. The ends were cut back, 1 base at V and 4 bases at J, with 14 bases in the middle. Germline values: CDR1 MNHNS, CDR2 SASEGT. CDR3 sequence reads: CASSEGAGAMYEQYV. As DNA, the CDR3 is TGTGCCAGCAGTGAAGGGGCAGGGGCCATGTACGAGCAGTACGTC.

This clonotype was detected ten times or more. V and J are TRBV27 and TRBJ2-1; TRBD2 aligns across 9 bases. CDR1 and CDR2 (germline): MNHEY, SMNVEV (reference sequence). The CDR3 has 14 amino acids. V was pared by 10 bases and J by 8 bases, with 12 bases of the junction left unmatched. The CDR3 reads CATRLWTSDDEQFF. The CDR3 DNA is TGTGCCACTCGTTTGTGGACTAGCGATGATGAGCAGTTCTTC.

In this sample, this clonotype turned up a few times. The chain joins TRBV4-3 to TRBJ2-3; 8 nucleotides line up with TRBD2. The CDR3 is 15 residues long. CDR1 is LGHNA, CDR2 YSLEER, per germline. Trimming at V came to 3 bases and at J to 1 base, leaving 3 bases not matched to a gene. CDR3 residues: CASSQIGGGTDTQYF. CDR3 nucleotides: TGCGCCAGCAGCCAGATCGGGGGGGGCACAGATACGCAGTATTTT.

Remarks on this clonotype: This may stem from a read error, because a much larger clone lies one nucleotide away. The chain carries TRBV20-1 and TRBJ2-1; 9 nucleotides match TRBD1. Germline loops: CDR1 DFQATT, CDR2 SNEGSKA (reference sequence). The CDR3 loop spans 14 amino acids. V dropped 5 bases and J dropped 7; count of bases not matched to a gene: 9. The CDR3: CSALRQGVFNEQFF. The CDR3 coding sequence is TGCAGTGCTCTAAGACAGGGGGTTTTTAATGAGCAGTTCTTC.

This clonotype has more than one count but fewer than ten. The V and J genes are TRBV24-1 and TRBJ2-1, with 12 bases that match TRBD1. With V trimmed by 8 bases and J by 7 bases, 5 bases remained unmatched. CDR1 KGHDR and CDR2 SFDVKD come from the germline V gene. This CDR3 has 14 residues. The CDR3 reads CATKGTGGKNEQFF. CDR3 DNA: TGTGCCACCAAGGGGACAGGGGGCAAGAATGAGCAGTTCTTC.

This chain connects TRBV30 to TRBJ1-1; no definite D call. The ends were cut back, 0 bases at V and 0 bases at J, with 11 bases in the middle. Germline V gene sequence: CDR1 GTSNPN, CDR2 SVGIG (reference sequence). The length of the CDR3 is 15 residues. CDR3 residues: CAWSVGRQLNTEAFF. The CDR3 region has the DNA TGTGCCTGGAGTGTTGGTAGGCAGCTGAACACTGAAGCTTTCTTT.

In this sample, this clonotype turned up many times. The rearrangement uses TRBV29-1 and TRBJ1-4; possibly TRBD1 for D (5 bases). The germline V and J ends were trimmed by 2 bases and 7 bases, with 17 bases remaining between them. The CDR3 runs 15 residues. Germline V CDR1 and CDR2: SQVTM, ANQGSEA. This CDR3 is CSVERPGWGSEKLFF. The DNA for the CDR3 is TGCAGCGTTGAACGTCCAGGGTGGGGAAGTGAAAAACTGTTTTTT.

This clonotype has ten or more counts. The rearrangement joins TRBV20-1 to TRBJ1-5, with TRBD1 identical over 9 bases. V was pared by 1 base and J by 6 bases, with 10 bases of the junction left unmatched. The CDR3 consists of 16 residues. Germline CDR1 is DFQATT and CDR2 is SNEGSKA (reference sequence). CDR3 sequence reads: CSARASRDRDPQPQHF. The CDR3 bases are TGCAGTGCTAGAGCCTCACGGGACAGGGACCCTCAGCCCCAGCATTTT.

In this sample, this clonotype turned up many times. The chain has TRBV7-2 and TRBJ2-3; tentatively, D is TRBD2 (5 bases). Trimming cost V 5 bases and J 0 bases, with 18 bases left between them. The length of the CDR3 is 17 residues. Germline V gives CDR1 SGHTA, CDR2 FQGNSA. CDR3 DNA sequence: TGTGCCAGCAGCCACACTGGACTCTCCATAAGCACAGATACGCAGTATTTT. Encoded protein: CASSHTGLSISTDTQYF.